A single sample gave rise to the 9 T cell receptor beta chains below, sequenced in a study of monozygotic twins with inflammatory bowel disease (dated by TCRdb to between 2018 and 2021). The protocol used for the library was 5' RACE. The instrument given in TCRdb is Illumina HiSeq 2500. TCRdb reprocessed the reads and provides one entry for every CDR3 protein sequence; no DNA is given. The sample's table covers fewer than 200,000 distinct CDR3 sequences. Together, the top ten hold approximately 3% of the sample. The sequenced sample consisted of blood. The receptor set was obtained from a human donor with ulcerative colitis or Crohn's disease, or a healthy co-twin of an affected twin (not recorded which).

This chain connects TRBV5-1 to TRBJ1-5; TCRdb indicates TRBD1, and absent DNA this call remains unverified. The CDR3 is 15 residues long. Germline V gives CDR1 SGHRS, CDR2 YFSETQ. CDR3: CASSPDRSSNQPQHF.

The CDR3 spells CASSLDLSGRRYEQYF. V usage is TRBV5-5 and J usage is TRBJ2-7; TCRdb selects TRBD2, and the lack of DNA leaves this call unchecked. CDR1 and CDR2 from the germline V gene are SGHKS and YYEKEE (reference sequence). This CDR3 contains 16 residues.

The chain employs TRBV12-3 or TRBV12-4 and TRBJ2-1. CDR3 size: 15 residues. CDR3 in amino acids: CASSFSGRANNEQFF.

The rearrangement links TRBV5-1 to TRBJ1-1. The germline CDR1 and CDR2 sequences are SGHRS and YFSETQ. The CDR3 loop spans 11 amino acids. CDR3 loop: CASSLGKVNHF.

This chain connects TRBV5-1 to TRBJ2-3; TCRdb's D call of TRBD2 is untestable without DNA. This CDR3 spans 16 amino acids. Germline V gives CDR1 SGHRS, CDR2 YFSETQ. The CDR3 protein is CASSTASGRRADTQYF. The full variable domain, with the rest looked up from reference TRBV5-1 and TRBJ2-3, is KAGVTQTPRYLIKTRGQQVTLSCSPISGHRSVSWYQQTPGQGLQFLFEYFSETQRNKGNFPGRFSGRQFSNSRSEMNVSTLELGDSALYLCASSTASGRRADTQYFGPGTRLTVL.

V is TRBV14 and J is TRBJ1-4. Germline V gene lookup returns CDR1 SGHDN and CDR2 FVKESK. The CDR3 consists of 14 residues. CDR3 residues: CASSQVPVNEKLFF.

The chain carries TRBV20-1 and TRBJ1-1. Germline V gene sequence: CDR1 DFQATT, CDR2 SNEGSKA (reference sequence). The CDR3 has 12 residues. The CDR3 region is CSASRPNTEAFF.

The genes are TRBV7-2 and TRBJ2-5; TCRdb proposes TRBD2, but this gene call is untestable without DNA. The CDR3 is 16 residues long. The V gene's germline CDR1 is SGHTA and CDR2 FQGNSA. CDR3 sequence reads: CASSLAGGRPSGTQYF. Supplemented by reference TRBV7-2 and TRBJ2-5, the full variable domain reads GAGVSQSPSNKVTEKGKDVELRCDPISGHTALYWYRQSLGQGLEFLIYFQGNSAPDKSGLPSDRFSAERTGGSVSTLTIQRTQQEDSAVYLCASSLAGGRPSGTQYFGPGTRLLVL.

V is TRBV28 and J is TRBJ2-7; TCRdb returns TRBD1, unconfirmable since there is no DNA. This CDR3 has 14 amino acids. Germline V gene lookup returns CDR1 MDHEN and CDR2 SYDVKM. CDR3 protein: CASSLGTVTYEQYF.